A selection of T cell receptor beta chains follows, all from one sample in a study of T-cell memory formation after mild COVID-19. One entry per CDR3 protein results from TCRdb running MiXCR on the 5' RACE reads. The sample lists about 55,000 distinct CDR3 sequences, around a tenth occurring once. The sample comprised PBMCs or a T cell subset sorted from them (not recorded which). These receptor sequences come from a man aged 18 to 30 who had mild COVID-19 (a few samples of this study predate the infection). Cell type and time point are not known. The CDR3 runs from the conserved cysteine through the conserved F or W. Each record gives: V gene, J gene, D gene, CDR3 length, clone size, CDR3 DNA, CDR3 protein. The D gene is left open where the match is weak. The size field is filled for only some rows; it gives once, few, many or a size class.

TRBV6-5	TRBJ2-2	NA	14	NA	TGTGCCAGCAGAGGTACTGATCGGCCCGGGGAGCTGTTTTTT	CASRGTDRPGELFF
TRBV19	TRBJ1-3	NA	16	NA	TGTGCCAGTAGTATCGGCGGACCGATCTCTGGAAACACCATATATTTT	CASSIGGPISGNTIYF
TRBV2	TRBJ2-3	NA	11	NA	TGTGCCAATGGGGGTACAGATACGCAGTATTTT	CANGGTDTQYF
TRBV9	TRBJ2-3	NA	15	NA	TGTGCCAGCAGCGTTCTGTCAGCCGGCACAGATACGCAGTATTTT	CASSVLSAGTDTQYF
TRBV7-2	TRBJ2-5	NA	12	few	TGTGCCAGCAGCTTAACTCGTGGAGTAGAGTACTTC	CASSLTRGVEYF
TRBV20-1	TRBJ1-5	NA	14	NA	TGCAGTGCTTCAGTGGGGGGGGCAGACCAGCCCCAGCATTTT	CSASVGGADQPQHF
TRBV5-6	TRBJ2-1	NA	16	NA	TGTGCCAGCAGCGGAGACACAGGGATCTCCTACAATGAGCAGTTCTTC	CASSGDTGISYNEQFF
TRBV5-1	TRBJ2-2	TRBD2	16	NA	TGCGCCAGCAGCCCGCTGGCGGGGGGGCGGACCGGGGAGCTGTTTTTT	CASSPLAGGRTGELFF
TRBV5-1	TRBJ2-2	NA	15	NA	TGCGCCAGCAGACCGGGGGGCGTAAACACCGGGGAGCTGTTTTTT	CASRPGGVNTGELFF
TRBV7-2	TRBJ2-6	NA	16	NA	TGTGCCAGCAGCCGCGGACGGAGCTCTGGGGCCAACGTCCTGACTTTC	CASSRGRSSGANVLTF
TRBV2	TRBJ1-2	NA	13	few	TGTGCCAGCAGTGAAGATAGGGACTATGGCTACACCTTC	CASSEDRDYGYTF
TRBV29-1	TRBJ2-1	NA	12	few	TGCAGCGGTGACAGTACCTACAATGAGCAGTTCTTC	CSGDSTYNEQFF
TRBV6-5	TRBJ2-3	TRBD1	15	NA	TGTGCCAGCAGCCCAGCAGGGGGATTTAGAGATACGCAGTATTTT	CASSPAGGFRDTQYF
TRBV5-1	TRBJ2-3	NA	12	many	TGCGCCAGCAGCTTGGCAGCAGATACGCAGTATTTT	CASSLAADTQYF
TRBV6-5	TRBJ2-5	TRBD1	15	few	TGTGCCAGCAGTTACTCTGGCAGGGGGATAGAGACCCAGTACTTC	CASSYSGRGIETQYF
TRBV24-1	TRBJ1-5	NA	13	NA	TGTGCCACCAGTGAGGCGGGGGATCAGCCCCAGCATTTT	CATSEAGDQPQHF
TRBV5-4	TRBJ2-4	TRBD1	16	few	TGTGCCAGCAGCTTGGGAGGGGGCGCGAGTGATGGCATTCAGTACTTC	CASSLGGGASDGIQYF
TRBV30	TRBJ2-7	NA	14	NA	TGTGCCGGGAGTGTACTGGACGGGTCCTACGAGCAGTACTTC	CAGSVLDGSYEQYF
TRBV7-3	TRBJ1-6	TRBD1	14	NA	TGTGCCAGCAGCTCCGGGACAGGGGGGTCACCCCTCCACTTT	CASSSGTGGSPLHF
TRBV7-2	TRBJ1-2	NA	14	NA	TGTGCCAGCAGCTTAGTCGGGGGGGCAGAAGGCTACACCTTC	CASSLVGGAEGYTF
TRBV5-6	TRBJ1-4	TRBD1	14	NA	TGTGCCAGCAGCCACCCAAGACAGGGAAGAAAACTGTTTTTT	CASSHPRQGRKLFF
TRBV7-2	TRBJ2-3	TRBD2	16	many	TGTGCCAGCAGCTTTGTCCCTCTAGCGGGGAGGGATACGCAGTATTTT	CASSFVPLAGRDTQYF
TRBV6-5	TRBJ2-6	TRBD1	17	NA	TGTGCCAGCAGGGGGACAGGGGGCCGGCCTGGGGCCAACGTCCTGACTTTC	CASRGTGGRPGANVLTF
TRBV5-1	TRBJ2-2	NA	15	few	TGCGCCAGCCTCCTAGTGGGGGGAAACACCGGGGAGCTGTTTTTT	CASLLVGGNTGELFF
TRBV29-1	TRBJ2-1	TRBD1	13	many	TGCAGCGGGAACAGGGGCACATACAATGAGCAGTTCTTC	CSGNRGTYNEQFF
TRBV23-1	TRBJ2-2	NA	10	many	TGCGCCGGCCAGGTCGGGGAGCTGTTTTTT	CAGQVGELFF
TRBV5-1	TRBJ2-3	NA	16	few	TGCGCCAGCAGCTTGAAGGGCGGTACTAGCACAGATACGCAGTATTTT	CASSLKGGTSTDTQYF
TRBV12-3/TRBV12-4	TRBJ1-2	NA	13	NA	TGTGCCAGCAGTAGCAGGGGTTACTATGGCTACACCTTC	CASSSRGYYGYTF
TRBV2	TRBJ1-1	NA	11	NA	TGTGCCAGCAGGGCAGGGCTTGAAGCTTTCTTT	CASRAGLEAFF
TRBV7-3	TRBJ2-3	TRBD2	16	NA	TGTGCCAGCAGCTCCTCAAATCTAGCGGGGTTAGATACGCAGTATTTT	CASSSSNLAGLDTQYF
TRBV9	TRBJ1-2	NA	14	few	TGTGCCAGCAGCCCGCCCGGGGTTTATGGTGGCTACACCTTC	CASSPPGVYGGYTF
TRBV5-1	TRBJ1-2	NA	12	few	TGCGCCAGCAGGGCATCTGACTATGGCTACACCTTC	CASRASDYGYTF
TRBV20-1	TRBJ2-7	TRBD2	13	NA	TGCAGTGCTGGACTAGCCTTGTCCTACGAGCAGTACTTC	CSAGLALSYEQYF
TRBV4-1	TRBJ1-2	NA	16	NA	TGCGCCAGCAGCTACTTTCGAGGCGAGGGTCCCATCGGCTACACCTTC	CASSYFRGEGPIGYTF
TRBV7-2	TRBJ1-1	NA	15	few	TGTGCCAGCAGCTCTCGAGCGGACGGGCTCGGTGGAGCTTTCTTT	CASSSRADGLGGAFF
TRBV5-1	TRBJ2-5	TRBD1	15	many	TGCGCCAGCAGCTTAGGGACAGGGGCCGAAGAGACCCAGTACTTC	CASSLGTGAEETQYF
TRBV7-9	TRBJ2-1	NA	17	few	TGTGCCAGCAGCTTAGGGACTCTGCCGGGGTTTACGGATGAGCAGTTCTTC	CASSLGTLPGFTDEQFF
TRBV5-1	TRBJ2-5	NA	14	few	TGCGCCAGCAGCTTGCAGGGTTTGGGAGAGACCCAGTACTTC	CASSLQGLGETQYF
TRBV6-1	TRBJ2-1	TRBD2	15	NA	TGTGCCAGCAGTCTCGGCGGGGGGGCTACCAATGAGCAGTTCTTC	CASSLGGGATNEQFF
TRBV7-2	TRBJ1-4	NA	16	few	TGTGCCAGCAGCAGATCCCCAGTGGGTCGAAATGAAAAACTGTTTTTT	CASSRSPVGRNEKLFF
TRBV6-2/TRBV6-3	TRBJ1-5	NA	14	NA	TGTGCCAGCAGCCGTGGGACAATGGGTCAGCCCCAGCATTTT	CASSRGTMGQPQHF
TRBV6-2/TRBV6-3	TRBJ2-3	NA	14	NA	TGTGCCAGCAGGTTGGGCCGGATTCTCGATACGCAGTATTTT	CASRLGRILDTQYF
TRBV3-1	TRBJ2-2	NA	14	few	TGTGCCAGCAGCCAAGGTCACGGTTACGGGGAGCTGTTTTTT	CASSQGHGYGELFF
TRBV21-1	TRBJ2-1	NA	15	NA	TGTGCCAGCAGCAAAGGACTAGCGGCTTACAATGAGCAGTTCTTC	CASSKGLAAYNEQFF
TRBV4-3	TRBJ2-7	NA	14	NA	TGCGCCAGCAGCCAAGCGGCAGGCCTATACGAGCAGTACTTC	CASSQAAGLYEQYF
TRBV7-2	TRBJ2-2	TRBD2	15	many	TGTGCCAGCAGCCAGTCCCGGGGGGGCCACGGGGAGCTGTTTTTT	CASSQSRGGHGELFF
TRBV5-6	TRBJ2-1	TRBD2	14	NA	TGTGCCAGCAGCTTGGTGCGGGGGGGTAATGAGCAGTTCTTC	CASSLVRGGNEQFF
TRBV5-4	TRBJ2-3	TRBD1	20	few	TGTGCCAGCAGCTTGGGAGGGACAGGGGGGAGGGACCTAGCCACAGATACGCAGTATTTT	CASSLGGTGGRDLATDTQYF
TRBV14	TRBJ2-5	NA	16	NA	TGTGCCAGCAGCCAAGATAGCATCTACCTGAAGGAGACCCAGTACTTC	CASSQDSIYLKETQYF
TRBV5-1	TRBJ2-3	TRBD2	15	few	TGCGCCAGCAGCTTGGGTAGCGGGGGGACAGATACGCAGTATTTT	CASSLGSGGTDTQYF
TRBV12-3/TRBV12-4	TRBJ2-2	TRBD1	14	NA	TGTGCCAGCAGCCACGGGACAGGGGCCGGGGAGCTGTTTTTT	CASSHGTGAGELFF
TRBV27	TRBJ1-6	NA	15	few	TGTGCCAGCAGTTTATTGCACGATACTTATTCACCCCTCCACTTT	CASSLLHDTYSPLHF
TRBV6-2/TRBV6-3	TRBJ2-7	NA	14	NA	TGTGCCAGCTGTCAGGTGGGCTACTCCTACGAGCAGTACTTC	CASCQVGYSYEQYF
TRBV7-8	TRBJ1-6	NA	16	NA	TGTGCCAGCAGCTTTCTCCAGGGGATGGGCAATTCACCCCTCCACTTT	CASSFLQGMGNSPLHF